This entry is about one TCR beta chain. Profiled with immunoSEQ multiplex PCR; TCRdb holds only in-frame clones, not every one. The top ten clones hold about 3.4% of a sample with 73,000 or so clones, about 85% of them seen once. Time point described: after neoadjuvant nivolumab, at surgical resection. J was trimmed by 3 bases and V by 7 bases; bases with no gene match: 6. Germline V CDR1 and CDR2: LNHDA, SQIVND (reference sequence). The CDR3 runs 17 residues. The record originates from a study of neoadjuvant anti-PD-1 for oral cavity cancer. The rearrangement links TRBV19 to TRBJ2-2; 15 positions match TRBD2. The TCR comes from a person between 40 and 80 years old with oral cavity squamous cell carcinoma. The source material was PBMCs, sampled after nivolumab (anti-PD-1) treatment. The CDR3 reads CASKGLAGGPDTGELFF. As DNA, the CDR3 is TGTGCCAGTAAAGGACTAGCGGGAGGGCCGGACACCGGGGAGCTGTTTTTT.